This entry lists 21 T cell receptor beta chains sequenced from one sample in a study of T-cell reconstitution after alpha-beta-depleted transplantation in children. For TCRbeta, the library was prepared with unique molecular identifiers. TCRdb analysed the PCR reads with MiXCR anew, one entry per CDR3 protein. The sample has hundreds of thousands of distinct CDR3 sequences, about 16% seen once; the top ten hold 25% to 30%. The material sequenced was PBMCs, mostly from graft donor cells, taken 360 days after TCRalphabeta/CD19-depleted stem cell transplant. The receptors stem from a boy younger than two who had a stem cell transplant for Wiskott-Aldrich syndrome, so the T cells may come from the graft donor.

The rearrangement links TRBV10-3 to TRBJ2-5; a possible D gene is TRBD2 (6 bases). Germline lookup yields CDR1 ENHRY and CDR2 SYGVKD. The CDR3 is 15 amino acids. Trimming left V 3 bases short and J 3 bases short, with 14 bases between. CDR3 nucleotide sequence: TGTGCCATCAGTGATTTGGGACTCCCGAAAGAGACCCAGTACTTC. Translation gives CAISDLGLPKETQYF.

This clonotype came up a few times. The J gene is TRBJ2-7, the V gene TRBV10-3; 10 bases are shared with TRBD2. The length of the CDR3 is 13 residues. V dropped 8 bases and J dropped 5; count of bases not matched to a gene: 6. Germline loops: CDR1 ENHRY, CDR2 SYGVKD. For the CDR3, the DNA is TGTGCCATCCGAAGCGGGAGGGCCAACGAGCAGTACTTC. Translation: CAIRSGRANEQYF.

CDR3 in amino acids: CASSLTGEIYEQYF. CDR3 DNA sequence: TGTGCCAGCAGTCTCACAGGGGAGATCTACGAGCAGTACTTC. The chain links TRBV28 to TRBJ2-7; 7 bases align to TRBD1. V lost 5 bases, J lost 3 bases, and 7 bases stayed unmatched. The CDR3 contains 14 residues. In germline, CDR1 is MDHEN, CDR2 SYDVKM.

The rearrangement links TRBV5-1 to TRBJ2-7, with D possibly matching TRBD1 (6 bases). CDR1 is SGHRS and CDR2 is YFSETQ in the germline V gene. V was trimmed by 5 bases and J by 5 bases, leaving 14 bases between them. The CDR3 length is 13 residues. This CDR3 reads CASSLDRSHEQYF. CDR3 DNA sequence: TGCGCCAGCAGTTTAGACAGGAGCCACGAGCAGTACTTC.

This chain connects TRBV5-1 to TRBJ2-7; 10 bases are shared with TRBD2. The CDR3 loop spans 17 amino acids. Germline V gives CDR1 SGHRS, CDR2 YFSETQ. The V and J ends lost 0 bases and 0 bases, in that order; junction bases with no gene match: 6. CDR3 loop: CASSLELAGRSSYEQYF. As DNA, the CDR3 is TGCGCCAGCAGCTTGGAACTAGCGGGGAGGAGCTCCTACGAGCAGTACTTC.

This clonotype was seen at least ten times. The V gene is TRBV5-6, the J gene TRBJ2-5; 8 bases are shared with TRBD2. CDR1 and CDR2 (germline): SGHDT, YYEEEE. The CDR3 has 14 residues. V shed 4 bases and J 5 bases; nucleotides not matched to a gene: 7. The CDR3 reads CASSPMGLEETQYF. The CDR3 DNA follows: TGTGCCAGCAGCCCGATGGGACTAGAGGAGACCCAGTACTTC.

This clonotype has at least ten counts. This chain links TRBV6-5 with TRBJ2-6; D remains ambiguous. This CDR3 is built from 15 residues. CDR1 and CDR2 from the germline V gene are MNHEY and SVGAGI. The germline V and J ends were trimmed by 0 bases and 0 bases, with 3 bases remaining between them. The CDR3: CASSYSDSGANVLTF. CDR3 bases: TGTGCCAGCAGTTACTCTGACTCTGGGGCCAACGTCCTGACTTTC.

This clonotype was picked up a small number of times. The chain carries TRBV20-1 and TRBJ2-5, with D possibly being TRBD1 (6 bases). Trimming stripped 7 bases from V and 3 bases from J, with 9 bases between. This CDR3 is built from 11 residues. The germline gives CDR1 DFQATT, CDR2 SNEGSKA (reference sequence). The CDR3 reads CSGQGKETQYF. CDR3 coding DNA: TGCAGTGGTCAGGGGAAAGAGACCCAGTACTTC.

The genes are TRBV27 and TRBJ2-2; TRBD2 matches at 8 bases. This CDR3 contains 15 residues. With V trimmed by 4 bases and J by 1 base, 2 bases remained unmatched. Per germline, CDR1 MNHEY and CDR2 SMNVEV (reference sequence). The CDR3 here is CASSSSGGNTGELFF. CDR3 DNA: TGTGCCAGCAGTTCGAGCGGGGGGAACACCGGGGAGCTGTTTTTT.

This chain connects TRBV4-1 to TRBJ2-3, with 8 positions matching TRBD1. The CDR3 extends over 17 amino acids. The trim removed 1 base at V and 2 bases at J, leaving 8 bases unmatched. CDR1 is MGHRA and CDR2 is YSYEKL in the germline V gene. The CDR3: CASSQGDRPLVTDTQYF. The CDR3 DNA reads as TGCGCCAGCAGCCAAGGGGACAGGCCCTTGGTCACAGATACGCAGTATTTT.

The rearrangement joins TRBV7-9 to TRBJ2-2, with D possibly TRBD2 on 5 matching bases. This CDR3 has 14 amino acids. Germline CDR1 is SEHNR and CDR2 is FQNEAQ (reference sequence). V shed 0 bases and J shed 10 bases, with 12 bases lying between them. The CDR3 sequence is CASSLALSGLELFF. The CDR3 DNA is TGTGCCAGCAGCTTAGCGCTTTCGGGATTGGAGCTGTTTTTT.

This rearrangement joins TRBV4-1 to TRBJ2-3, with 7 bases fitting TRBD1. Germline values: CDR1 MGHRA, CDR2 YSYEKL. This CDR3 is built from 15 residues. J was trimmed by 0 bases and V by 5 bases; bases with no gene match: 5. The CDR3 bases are TGCGCCAGCAGCTCCCGGACAGGTAGCACAGATACGCAGTATTTT. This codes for CASSSRTGSTDTQYF.

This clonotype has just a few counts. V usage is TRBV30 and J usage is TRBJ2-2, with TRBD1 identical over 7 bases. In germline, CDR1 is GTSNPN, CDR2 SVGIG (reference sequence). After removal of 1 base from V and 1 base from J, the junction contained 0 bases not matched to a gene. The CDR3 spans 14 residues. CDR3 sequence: CAWSGDRNTGELFF. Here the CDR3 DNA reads TGTGCCTGGAGTGGGGACAGGAACACCGGGGAGCTGTTTTTT.

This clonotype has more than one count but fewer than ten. The CDR3: CASSYLSVFWTGELFF. CDR3 DNA: TGTGCCAGCAGCTACCTGTCTGTCTTCTGGACCGGGGAGCTGTTTTTT. The V gene is TRBV7-9, the J gene TRBJ2-2; D is unclear. The CDR3 consists of 16 residues. Trimming removed 4 bases from V and 5 bases from J, with 17 bases in between. The germline V gene encodes CDR1 SEHNR and CDR2 FQNEAQ (reference sequence). Full variable domain (outside the CDR3, taken from reference TRBV7-9 and TRBJ2-2): DTGVSQNPRHKITKRGQNVTFRCDPISEHNRLYWYRQTLGQGPEFLTYFQNEAQLEKSRLLSDRFSAERPKGSFSTLEIQRTEQGDSAMYLCASSYLSVFWTGELFFGEGSRLTVL.

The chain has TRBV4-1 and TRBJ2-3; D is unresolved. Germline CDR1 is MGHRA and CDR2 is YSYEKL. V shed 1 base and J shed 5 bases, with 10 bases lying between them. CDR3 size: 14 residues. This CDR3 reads CASSQGDVRDTQYF. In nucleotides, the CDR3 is TGCGCCAGCAGCCAAGGTGACGTACGAGATACGCAGTATTTT.

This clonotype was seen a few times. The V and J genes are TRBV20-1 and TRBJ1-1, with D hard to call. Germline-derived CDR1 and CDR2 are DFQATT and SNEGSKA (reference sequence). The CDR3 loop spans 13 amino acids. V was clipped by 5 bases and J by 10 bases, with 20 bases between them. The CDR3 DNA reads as TGCAGTGCTGGGAGAACGGGTCGCCGAGGAGCTTTCTTT. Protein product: CSAGRTGRRGAFF.

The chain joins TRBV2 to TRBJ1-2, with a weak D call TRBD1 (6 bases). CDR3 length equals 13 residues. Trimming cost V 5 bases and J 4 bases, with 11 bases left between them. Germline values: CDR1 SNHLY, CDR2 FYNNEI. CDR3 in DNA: TGTGCCAGCAGTTGGGACAACCTCTATGGCTACACCTTC. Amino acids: CASSWDNLYGYTF.

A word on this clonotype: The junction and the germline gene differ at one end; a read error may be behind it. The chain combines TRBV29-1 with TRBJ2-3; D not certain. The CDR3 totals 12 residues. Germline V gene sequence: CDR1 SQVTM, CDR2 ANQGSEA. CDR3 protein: CSVEGRQDTQYF. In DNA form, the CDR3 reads TGCAGCGTAGAAGGCCGCCAGGATACGCAGTATTTT.

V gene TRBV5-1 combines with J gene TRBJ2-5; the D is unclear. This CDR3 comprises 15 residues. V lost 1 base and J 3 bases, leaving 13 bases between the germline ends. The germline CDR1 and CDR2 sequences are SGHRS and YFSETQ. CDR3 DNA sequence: TGCGCCAGCAGCTTGTTCCCAGTCCCTGAAGAGACCCAGTACTTC. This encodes CASSLFPVPEETQYF.

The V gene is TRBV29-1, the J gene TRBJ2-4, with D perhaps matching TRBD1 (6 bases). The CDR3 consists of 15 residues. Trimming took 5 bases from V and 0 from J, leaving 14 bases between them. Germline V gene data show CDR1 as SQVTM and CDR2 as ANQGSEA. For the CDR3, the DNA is TGCAGCGTTACAGGGACCACAATAGCCAAAAACATTCAGTACTTC. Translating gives CSVTGTTIAKNIQYF.

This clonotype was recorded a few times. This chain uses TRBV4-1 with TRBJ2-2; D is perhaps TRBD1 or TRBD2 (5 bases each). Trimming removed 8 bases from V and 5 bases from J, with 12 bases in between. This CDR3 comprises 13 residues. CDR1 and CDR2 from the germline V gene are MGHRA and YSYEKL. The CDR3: CASGAWGTGELFF. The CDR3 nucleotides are TGCGCCAGCGGGGCTTGGGGGACCGGGGAGCTGTTTTTT.